The T cell receptor (beta chain) described here comes from a study of blood T cell repertoires in COVID-19. Study-level background: Samples representing acute and convalescent COVID-19 were sourced from the United States, Italy and Spain.

V was clipped by 5 bases and J by 5 bases; unmatched bases: 4. Germline V gene lookup returns CDR1 MNHEY and CDR2 SVGAGI. CDR3 length: 13 residues. Methods used by the authors: Nucleated cell number was recorded as an estimate derived from reference gene primer amplification. The table came from immunoSEQ multiplex PCR; TCRdb's copy has only in-frame clones and leaves some out. That table supplies the V and J calls and clone size; D and trimming were determined from the DNA. The table includes tens of thousands of clones, approximately 92% detected once. V usage is TRBV6-5 and J usage is TRBJ2-5; TRBD1 matches at 8 bases. The sequence was obtained from a human donor with active COVID-19. The donor label of this sample is uncertain. Sequenced sample: peripheral blood. The CDR3 DNA is TGTGCCAGCAGTCCGGACAGGGTGGAGACCCAGTACTTC. As protein: CASSPDRVETQYF.